The T cell receptor beta chain described here comes from a study of blood T cell repertoires in COVID-19 (dated by TCRdb to the early 2020s). Background for the entire study: Samples from collaborators originated in the United States, Italy and Spain and spanned both the acute and convalescent phases of COVID-19. Subjects who had been exposed to COVID-19, were actively infected with it, or had recovered from it provided the deeply sampled blood TCRbeta repertoires that made up the dataset. The prospective study material was composed of cDNA or gDNA derived from T cells, B-cell-depleted T cells, or PBMCs. The samples were drawn from two sources: the first 160 participants of the ongoing ImmuneRACE study, and 950 to 1,500 subjects contributed by 6 global collaborators. Nearly every sample came with metadata listing a de-identified subject ID, COVID-19 status, age in years and sex. The repertoires were made available in a free public database intended to serve as a resource for research on the immune response to SARS-CoV-2. Where available, HLA class I and class II types were taken from metadata supplied by the sample provider and were not determined by assay-based typing. Overall results and qualifications from the work: The amount of clinical and demographic metadata varied by source and participant and was provided uncurated.

Participants in the prospective study were aged about 18 to 95 years, lived in 20 to 30 United States geographic areas, and enrolled through a virtual design. To assign participants to cohorts, the prospective study relied on clinical history that participants themselves reported in a screening survey and a study questionnaire. Recovered participants in ImmuneRACE Cohort 3 were defined by two consecutive negative NP/OP PCR tests, clearance by a healthcare professional, or resolution of symptoms. In the prospective study, mobile phlebotomists collected whole blood, serum and a nasopharyngeal or oropharyngeal swab from each participant. Prospective study participants could optionally give additional blood draws and questionnaires over an approximately two-month period. Blood samples from the prospective study were shipped frozen or at room temperature prior to DNA extraction. From the cysteine through the phenylalanine, the CDR3 covers 13 amino acids. The sequence is cut down to CDR3 DNA, 39 bases in frame from base 1. Clipping removes 6 bases from V and 8 bases from J, with 7 as the unmatched junction base count. CDR1 and CDR2, per the germline V gene (reference sequence), are MNHNY and SVGAGI.

This clone came up once. Which antigen it targets is not known. The record has no base qualities; no much larger clone is one base away. TCRbeta CDR3 regions were amplified from genomic DNA using the immunoSEQ Assay, a bias-controlled multiplex PCR. The paper's data handling went like this. The number of nucleated cells in each sample was estimated by amplification of reference gene primers within the assay. To quantify the absolute abundance of each unique TCRbeta CDR3 rearrangement, sequence reads were collapsed and filtered. For each sample, productive Simpson clonality was calculated by taking the square root of Simpson's diversity index across productive rearrangements. Held by TCRdb, this immuneACCESS table contains in-frame sequences only and omits some clones. Under half of the omission traces to an unresolved V gene where checked; the cause of the rest is unknown. That table gives V, J and clone size, and the DNA gave D and trimming. This sample gives 150,000 to 200,000 clones in total; about nine tenths of them show up just once. About 8.4% of the sample rests with the top ten.

The clonotype originates from a woman younger than 35 who had recovered from COVID-19. This receptor chain uses TRBV6-6 and TRBJ2-1; 7 middle bases align to TRBD2. Sequencing input: PBMCs or T cells enriched from blood (not recorded which). Here the CDR3 is given as CASSVWTSDEQFF. The bases read TGTGCCAGCAGCGTTTGGACTAGTGATGAGCAGTTCTTC.